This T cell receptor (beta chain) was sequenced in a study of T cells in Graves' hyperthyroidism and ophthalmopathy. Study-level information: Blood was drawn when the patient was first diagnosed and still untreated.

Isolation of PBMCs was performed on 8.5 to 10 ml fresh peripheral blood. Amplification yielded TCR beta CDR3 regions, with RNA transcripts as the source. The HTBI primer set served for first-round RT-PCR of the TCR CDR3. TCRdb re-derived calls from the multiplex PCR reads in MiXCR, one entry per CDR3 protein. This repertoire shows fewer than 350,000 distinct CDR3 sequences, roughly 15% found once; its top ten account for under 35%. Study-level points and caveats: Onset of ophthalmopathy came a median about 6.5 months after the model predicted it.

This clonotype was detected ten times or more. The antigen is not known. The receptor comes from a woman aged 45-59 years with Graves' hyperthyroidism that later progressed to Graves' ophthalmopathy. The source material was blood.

As DNA, the CDR3 is TGTGCCAGCAGTGACTCATCTAGCGGGCCCCAGTACTTC. Protein sequence: CASSDSSSGPQYF. This chain uses TRBV6-4 with TRBJ2-5; 8 nucleotides match TRBD2. Germline V CDR1 and CDR2: MRHNA, SNTAGT. With V trimmed by 0 bases and J by 9 bases, 3 bases remained unmatched. The CDR3 covers 13 residues.